This record concerns one T cell receptor beta chain sequence. V was pared by 2 bases and J by 0 bases, with 13 bases between. The CDR3 totals 16 residues. The germline CDR1 and CDR2 sequences are MNHEY and SVGAGI. These data are taken from a study of blood T cell repertoires in COVID-19. Study-level background: The analysed material was cDNA or gDNA that came from T cells, B-cell-depleted T cells, or PBMCs.

The protocol was immunoSEQ multiplex PCR, while the TCRdb copy is restricted to in-frame clones and leaves out a portion. The data contain about 150,000 clones, around four fifths of them singletons. The receptor was isolated from a man between 65 and 79 years old with acute or convalescent COVID-19. The sequencing sample was made of peripheral blood. This rearrangement joins TRBV6-5 to TRBJ2-5; D perhaps matches TRBD2 (5 bases). The CDR3 region has the DNA TGTGCCAGCAGTTACCCCCGGGGATCCTACCAAGAGACCCAGTACTTC. This translates into CASSYPRGSYQETQYF.